The text below deals with one T cell receptor beta chain. This clonotype has only a few counts. Its specific antigen is unknown. No much larger clone is present one base from it, and per-base qualities are unavailable. Libraries came from PCR. DNA from cultured CD4+ T cells underwent TCR sequencing with the Oncomine TCR Beta short-read assay at the Johns Hopkins FTIC core. Genomic DNA was extracted from the cultured CD4+ T cells with the QIAamp micro DNA kit. The Oncomine TCR Beta libraries from cultured CD4+ T cells were pooled using unique dual indexes and then sequenced on an Illumina iSeq 100. Per the authors' processing: Non-productive sequences were filtered out, and CDR3s that did not start with C, did not end with F or W, or were shorter than 7 amino acids were discarded. Antigen-specific clonotypes were identified with the MANAFEST web application by comparing peptide-stimulated wells with reference and other culture wells. Positive clones required FDR below 0.05, an odds ratio above 5, and productive frequency above 0.1% in at least two of three replicate wells. Cross-reactive clonotypes were defined as significantly expanded in both SARS-CoV-2 spike wells and at least one common cold coronavirus spike condition. Levenshtein distances (stringdist) and unrooted phylogenetic trees (ape) in R version 3.6.1 were used to assess CDR3 homology. TCRdb reworked the public reads: Q25 trimming with fastp, MiXCR clone assembly, productive beta chains retained. Duplicate CDR3 protein sequences are folded into a single record with the most common DNA and genes. The V and J calls shown here were made by TCRdb, not taken from the authors' results. The sample has around 20,000 distinct CDR3 sequences on record, roughly 40% of them singletons. The ten largest make up 15% to 20% of the sample.

This entry is derived from a study of vaccination and CD4 T cells after COVID-19 (dated by TCRdb to 2021 to 2024). For the wider study: Convalescent patients had a positive SARS-CoV-2 result on nasal swab PCR, and of these patients, several had mild disease and one had severe disease. Post-COVID blood samples from convalescent patients were collected a median of roughly 100 days after diagnosis, with a range of about 35 to 161 days. Six males and four females were included in the convalescent cohort, with two Hispanic individuals, seven Caucasians, two Asians and one multiracial person represented. Overlapping spike peptide pools from SARS-CoV-2 and from the common cold coronaviruses HCoV-NL63, HCoV-OC43 and HCoV-229E were used as culture stimuli. Control cultures used a CEFX viral epitope pool as positive control, an HIV-1 Nef peptide pool as negative control, or no peptide. Participants received two doses of either the Pfizer-BioNTech BNT162b2 vaccine (n=8) or the Moderna mRNA-1273 vaccine (n=2). Post-vaccine blood samples were taken a median of around 77 days after the second vaccine dose, with a range of roughly 14 to 250 days. In over 8 COVID-19 convalescent patients and a handful of infection-naive healthy vaccine recipients, the spike-specific CD4+ TCR repertoire before mRNA vaccination was compared with the repertoire after mRNA vaccination. Three convalescent patients were sampled both early after vaccination (day 14) and late after vaccination (days 161 to 241). Paper-wide results and their limitations: The number of convalescent patients in the study was relatively small, and the study did not examine early timepoints following natural infection. Among the post-vaccine SARS-CoV-2-reactive clones in convalescent patients, a median approximately 86% showed up only after vaccination, which suggests vaccine-specific priming. The median number of SARS-CoV-2-reactive clonotypes rose from fewer than 25 after infection to a few dozen after vaccination, but the change was not significant. In convalescent patients, nearly all vaccine-specific clones (304 of 307) were found to be mono-reactive for SARS-CoV-2 spike rather than cross-reactive with common cold coronaviruses.

In light of the paper, this sample's time point label describes: late sampling 161 to 241 days after vaccination in a few convalescent patients. Per the publication, the treatment or condition label means: approximately 9-day PBMC culture with coronavirus spike peptide pools or control peptides (ViraFEST assay). The ViraFEST assay, used in the study, expanded antigen-specific T cells with peptide pools and then identified the expanded clonotypes through TCR sequencing. The convalescent patients' positive SARS-CoV-2 PCR tests were from March to December 2020, which was before the Alpha, Beta and Delta variants emerged in the United States. Each well held fewer than 2.5 million PBMCs cultured with roughly 10 ug/ml peptide pools in IMDM containing 5% human AB serum and 10 IU/ml IL-2. On days 3 and 7, half of the culture medium was replaced with fresh IL-2-containing medium. After approximately 11 days of culture, CD4+ T cells were isolated by negative selection with the EasySep CD4+ T cell isolation kit. Ficoll-Paque Plus gradient centrifugation was used to isolate PBMCs from whole blood, and the isolated PBMCs were then either used fresh or cryopreserved at -140C. In general, triplicate wells were set up for every culture condition.

There are 17 amino acids in the CDR3, from cysteine to phenylalanine inclusive. The DNA shown is the 51-base CDR3, in frame from base 1. In the germline V gene (reference sequence), CDR1 corresponds to SEHNR and CDR2 to FQNEAQ. Unmatched junction bases come to 12, with V trimmed by 5 bases and J by 6 bases. This clonotype was sampled from a human donor who had recovered from COVID-19. The sequencing here drew on CD4+ T cells from blood, cultured in vitro, taken about 7 months after SARS-CoV-2 vaccination. The chain couples TRBV7-9 to TRBJ2-3; 12 nucleotides in the junction match TRBD1. The CDR3 protein is CASSPASGTGGSDTQYF. The nucleotide sequence is TGTGCCAGCAGCCCGGCGTCCGGGACAGGGGGCAGTGATACGCAGTATTTT.